A selection of T cell receptor beta chains follows, all from one sample in a study of T cell repertoires in cytomegalovirus infection. TCRdb processed the reads anew with MiXCR; each CDR3 protein has one entry. The data hold under 850,000 distinct CDR3 sequences, with approximately 34% observed a single time. Sequenced material: PBMCs. Every receptor here comes from a human donor in good health (CMV status not recorded). Some clones in this sample may be carry-over from other donors' samples. The CDR3 runs from the conserved cysteine through the conserved F or W. The order of the fields is D gene, V gene, J gene, clone size, CDR3 protein, CDR3 DNA. The D gene is left open where the match is weak. Not all rows give a size; the values are once, few, many and, for expanded clones, a class.

NA	TRBV7-2	TRBJ2-7	NA	CASSPRQIFLEQYF	TGTGCCAGCAGTCCCCGACAGATCTTTCTCGAGCAGTACTTC
NA	TRBV20-1	TRBJ2-7	few	CSAREQGPREQYF	TGCAGTGCTAGAGAGCAGGGCCCCCGCGAGCAGTACTTC
NA	TRBV6-5	TRBJ2-7	few	CASSRSGAYEQYF	TGTGCCAGCAGTCGATCAGGCGCCTACGAGCAGTACTTC
NA	TRBV6-2/TRBV6-3	TRBJ1-4	few	CASTPRVGATNEKLFF	TGTGCCAGCACTCCCCGTGTGGGGGCAACTAATGAAAAACTGTTTTTT
NA	TRBV7-8	TRBJ2-3	many	CASSYSSTDTQYF	TGTGCCAGCAGCTATTCTAGCACAGATACGCAGTATTTT
NA	TRBV7-2	TRBJ2-2	NA	CARRMGSDGELFF	TGTGCCAGAAGAATGGGGAGCGACGGGGAGCTGTTTTTT
NA	TRBV7-9	TRBJ2-7	few	CASSLTDGPYEQYF	TGTGCCAGCAGCTTAACGGACGGACCCTACGAGCAGTACTTC
TRBD1	TRBV6-5	TRBJ1-6	few	CASSYSTPGQSNSPLHF	TGTGCCAGCAGTTACTCGACTCCGGGACAGTCCAATTCACCCCTCCACTTT
NA	TRBV18	TRBJ2-6	NA	CASSPVQGLTKNVLTF	TGTGCCAGCTCACCGGTACAGGGCCTAACAAAAAACGTCCTGACTTTC
NA	TRBV11-2	TRBJ2-7	few	CASSPGQRMAPREQYF	TGTGCCAGCAGCCCTGGGCAGCGCATGGCCCCTCGAGAGCAGTACTTC
TRBD2	TRBV20-1	TRBJ2-3	few	CSARATSGARDTQYF	TGCAGTGCTAGAGCTACTAGCGGGGCGCGCGATACGCAGTATTTT
NA	TRBV15	TRBJ2-2	NA	CATSRDIGGVNTGELFF	TGTGCCACCAGCAGAGATATAGGCGGGGTGAACACCGGGGAGCTGTTTTTT
NA	TRBV6-2/TRBV6-3	TRBJ1-5	NA	CASAKPMTGGNQPQHF	TGTGCCAGTGCCAAACCTATGACAGGTGGCAATCAGCCCCAGCATTTT
NA	TRBV11-1	TRBJ2-2	NA	CASSFTGSGELFF	TGTGCCAGCAGTTTTACAGGGAGCGGGGAGCTGTTTTTT
NA	TRBV7-2	TRBJ2-1	many	CASSLSRNEQFF	TGTGCCAGCAGCTTAAGTCGGAATGAGCAGTTCTTC
NA	TRBV12-5	TRBJ2-1	NA	CASGRGAPTPHEQFF	TGTGCTAGTGGTCGCGGGGCCCCCACGCCCCATGAGCAGTTCTTC
TRBD2	TRBV7-6	TRBJ2-1	NA	CASSSVTSGSWYKEQFF	TGTGCCAGCAGCTCCGTGACTAGCGGGAGTTGGTACAAGGAGCAGTTCTTC
NA	TRBV5-1	TRBJ2-7	NA	CASSPEGAHEQYF	TGCGCCAGCAGCCCTGAAGGGGCCCACGAGCAGTACTTC
NA	TRBV19	TRBJ2-7	NA	CATQPQAGIPYEQYF	TGTGCCACCCAGCCCCAGGCAGGGATCCCCTACGAGCAGTACTTC
NA	TRBV27	TRBJ2-1	NA	CASLPVSSYNEQFF	TGTGCCAGCCTCCCGGTCAGCTCCTACAATGAGCAGTTCTTC
NA	TRBV20-1	TRBJ2-7	NA	CSARADPGTPYEQYF	TGCAGTGCTAGAGCTGACCCGGGCACACCCTACGAGCAGTACTTC
NA	TRBV12-3/TRBV12-4	TRBJ1-2	NA	CASSLVADYGYTF	TGTGCCAGCAGTTTAGTGGCGGACTATGGCTACACCTTC
TRBD2	TRBV3-1	TRBJ2-5	NA	CASSLREGGAQYF	TGTGCCAGCAGCCTGAGGGAGGGTGGCGCCCAGTACTTC
NA	TRBV24-1	TRBJ1-5	few	CATSVPGDGQPQHF	TGTGCCACCAGTGTCCCAGGGGACGGGCAGCCCCAGCATTTT
NA	TRBV28	TRBJ1-4	NA	CASSLVLLNDEKLFF	TGTGCCAGCAGTTTAGTGCTCCTAAATGATGAAAAACTGTTTTTT
NA	TRBV28	TRBJ1-4	NA	CASIGGGTEKLFF	TGTGCCAGCATCGGGGGCGGAACAGAAAAACTGTTTTTT
TRBD2	TRBV7-9	TRBJ2-7	NA	CASSFLAGPPYEQYF	TGTGCCAGCAGCTTTCTAGCGGGCCCTCCCTACGAGCAGTACTTC
NA	TRBV7-2	TRBJ2-5	many	CASSLWTGQETQYF	TGTGCCAGCAGCTTATGGACGGGCCAAGAGACCCAGTACTTC
NA	TRBV6-1	TRBJ2-4	NA	CASALQAKNIQYF	TGTGCCAGCGCCCTGCAAGCCAAAAACATTCAGTACTTC
NA	TRBV7-2	TRBJ2-2	many	CASRRAAGKLTGELFF	TGTGCCAGCAGAAGAGCCGCAGGGAAGTTGACCGGGGAGCTGTTTTTT
TRBD1	TRBV24-1	TRBJ2-1	NA	CATSEPGGGYNEQFF	TGTGCCACCAGTGAACCAGGGGGCGGTTACAATGAGCAGTTCTTC
TRBD1	TRBV28	TRBJ2-7	NA	CASRKGQTSSPREQYF	TGTGCCAGCAGGAAGGGACAGACCTCTTCGCCCCGCGAGCAGTACTTC
TRBD2	TRBV7-8	TRBJ2-1	many	CASSLFVRPKREMVRNEQFF	TGTGCCAGCAGCTTATTTGTACGTCCGAAGCGGGAGATGGTAAGGAATGAGCAGTTCTTC
NA	TRBV7-9	TRBJ2-7	many	CASSLYMAEQYF	TGTGCCAGCAGCTTATATATGGCGGAGCAGTACTTC
TRBD1	TRBV28	TRBJ1-6	NA	CASRMGQATSPLHF	TGTGCCAGCAGGATGGGACAGGCCACTTCACCCCTCCACTTT
TRBD1	TRBV25-1	TRBJ2-2	few	CASSQFRDRVSNTGELFF	TGTGCCAGCAGTCAGTTCCGGGACAGGGTGTCGAACACCGGGGAGCTGTTTTTT
TRBD1	TRBV6-1	TRBJ1-2	many	CASSQDRAGYTF	TGTGCCAGCAGTCAGGACAGGGCTGGCTACACCTTC
NA	TRBV2	TRBJ1-5	few	CASSDQEGGGDQPQHF	TGTGCCAGCAGTGATCAGGAAGGGGGTGGAGATCAGCCCCAGCATTTT
NA	TRBV6-8	TRBJ1-2	NA	CASRGGLGARYTF	TGTGCCAGCCGTGGAGGGTTGGGGGCGAGGTACACCTTC
TRBD1	TRBV7-8	TRBJ2-7	many	CASSLPGQGPSYEQYF	TGTGCCAGCAGCTTACCCGGACAGGGACCCTCCTACGAGCAGTACTTC
TRBD2	TRBV20-1	TRBJ2-7	NA	CSAMPVTSGALPEQYF	TGCAGTGCTATGCCTGTAACTAGCGGGGCCCTTCCCGAGCAGTACTTC
TRBD2	TRBV6-2/TRBV6-3	TRBJ2-3	NA	CASSYIAGGPADTQYF	TGTGCCAGCAGTTACATAGCGGGAGGGCCCGCAGATACGCAGTATTTT
TRBD1	TRBV28	TRBJ1-1	NA	CASKLPGQTNTEAFF	TGTGCCAGCAAACTCCCGGGACAGACGAACACTGAAGCTTTCTTT
TRBD1	TRBV4-1	TRBJ2-7	NA	CSSSRIHRGGSAEQYF	TGCTCCAGCAGCCGGATCCACAGGGGCGGGTCCGCCGAGCAGTACTTC
NA	TRBV20-1	TRBJ2-1	NA	CSARDPNSLNEQFF	TGCAGTGCTAGAGATCCAAACAGCCTCAATGAGCAGTTCTTC
NA	TRBV28	TRBJ1-2	many	CASSSFFLGVWGYTF	TGTGCCAGCAGTTCCTTTTTTCTTGGGGTTTGGGGCTACACCTTC
NA	TRBV11-3	TRBJ2-5	few	CASSLAYGEAAAETQYF	TGTGCCAGCAGCTTAGCCTACGGTGAGGCTGCCGCAGAGACCCAGTACTTC
NA	TRBV7-3	TRBJ2-5	NA	CASSLDSAATQSF	TGTGCCAGCAGCTTAGACTCCGCGGCGACCCAGTCCTTC
TRBD1	TRBV19	TRBJ2-1	NA	CASSMGQGVGDEQFF	TGTGCCAGTAGTATGGGTCAGGGGGTCGGCGATGAGCAGTTCTTC
TRBD1	TRBV7-3	TRBJ2-3	few	CASSLTPGQGKDTQYF	TGTGCCAGCAGCTTAACACCGGGACAGGGTAAAGATACGCAGTATTTT
TRBD1	TRBV12-3/TRBV12-4	TRBJ1-2	NA	CASRQPTRQGSYGYTF	TGTGCCAGCAGACAACCGACCCGACAGGGGAGCTATGGCTACACCTTC